The rows below give T cell receptor beta chains drawn from one sample of a study of T cells in Graves' hyperthyroidism and ophthalmopathy. TCRdb reprocessed the multiplex PCR reads with MiXCR, giving one entry per CDR3 protein. The repertoire holds about 350,000 distinct CDR3 sequences, with approximately 15% as singletons. The source material was blood. The receptors stem from a woman aged 25 to 45 with Graves' hyperthyroidism. CDR3s include the opening cysteine and the closing phenylalanine or tryptophan. A D gene is named only where the DNA matches it firmly. Where a row states a size, it is once, few, many or the class of an expanded clone; other rows omit it.

many	TRBV28	TRBJ1-1	TRBD1	CASSTHRGNTEAFF	TGTGCCAGCAGTACTCACAGGGGGAACACTGAAGCTTTCTTT
many	TRBV28	TRBJ2-3	-	CASSFRGTGGTDTQYF	TGTGCCAGCAGTTTTCGGGGTACCGGGGGCACAGATACGCAGTATTTT
few	TRBV2	TRBJ1-2	-	CASRGDSYYGYTF	TGTGCCAGCAGGGGAGACAGTTACTATGGCTACACCTTC
few	TRBV4-2	TRBJ2-7	-	CASSQDRATEQYF	TGTGCCAGCAGCCAAGACCGAGCGACCGAGCAGTACTTC
-	TRBV28	TRBJ1-6	-	CASSLPKDRNRRYNSPLHF	TGTGCCAGCAGTTTACCTAAAGACAGGAACCGAAGGTATAATTCACCCCTCCACTTT
-	TRBV18	TRBJ1-2	-	CASSPGLDGYTF	TGTGCCAGCTCACCAGGGTTGGACGGCTACACCTTC
-	TRBV20-1	TRBJ2-3	TRBD2	CSGGLAGHNTQYF	TGCAGTGGTGGACTAGCGGGCCATAATACGCAGTATTTT
many	TRBV14	TRBJ2-7	-	CASSQKTGRDEQYF	TGTGCCAGCAGCCAAAAGACAGGACGGGACGAGCAGTACTTC
many	TRBV7-2	TRBJ1-1	TRBD1	CASSFVTGVDTEAFF	TGTGCCAGCAGCTTTGTGACAGGGGTGGACACTGAAGCTTTCTTT
many	TRBV5-6	TRBJ1-5	-	CASSFLTGRSSNQPQHF	TGTGCCAGCAGCTTCCTAACAGGGAGATCGAGCAATCAGCCCCAGCATTTT
many	TRBV28	TRBJ2-3	TRBD2	CASSYRTSGRAGRDTQYF	TGTGCCAGCAGTTACCGGACTAGCGGGAGGGCCGGGAGAGATACGCAGTATTTT
many	TRBV11-3	TRBJ2-7	TRBD1	CASSLSTGVTYEQYF	TGTGCCAGCAGCTTGAGTACAGGGGTAACCTACGAGCAGTACTTC
many	TRBV24-1	TRBJ2-2	-	CATSDSRVWELFF	TGTGCCACCAGCGACTCTAGAGTCTGGGAGCTGTTTTTT
many	TRBV20-1	TRBJ2-5	-	CSASESRTKETQYF	TGCAGTGCTAGTGAAAGCAGGACAAAAGAGACCCAGTACTTC
few	TRBV5-4	TRBJ2-3	-	CASSSGSNSADTQYF	TGTGCCAGCAGCTCTGGCTCAAATAGTGCAGATACGCAGTATTTT
-	TRBV6-1	TRBJ1-5	-	CASRHGTARYSNQPQHF	TGTGCCAGCAGGCACGGGACGGCCCGTTATAGCAATCAGCCCCAGCATTTT
-	TRBV12-3/TRBV12-4	TRBJ2-7	TRBD1	CASSFMGQTYEQYF	TGTGCCAGCAGTTTTATGGGACAGACCTACGAGCAGTACTTC
many	TRBV28	TRBJ1-2	-	CASSSTHGTNGYTF	TGTGCCAGCAGTTCGACACACGGGACGAATGGCTACACCTTC
many	TRBV7-3	TRBJ1-6	-	CASSPWTEPSPLHF	TGTGCCAGCAGCCCATGGACGGAGCCCTCACCCCTCCACTTT
-	TRBV27	TRBJ2-3	-	CASSFWRTSTDTQYF	TGTGCCAGCAGTTTCTGGAGAACTAGCACAGATACGCAGTATTTT
few	TRBV4-2	TRBJ2-4	-	CASSQGIGSAGKNIQYF	TGTGCCAGCAGCCAAGGGATTGGGAGCGCGGGCAAAAACATTCAGTACTTC
few	TRBV5-1	TRBJ2-5	TRBD1	CASSQTGLGAETQYF	TGCGCCAGCAGCCAGACAGGGCTTGGTGCGGAGACCCAGTACTTC
-	TRBV4-1	TRBJ2-7	-	CASSQETLGLGEQYF	TGCGCCAGCAGCCAAGAGACCCTAGGTCTGGGCGAGCAGTACTTC
once	TRBV4-1	TRBJ1-1	TRBD1	CASSQAGQGEAFF	TGCGCCAGCAGCCAAGCGGGACAGGGTGAAGCTTTCTTT
-	TRBV19	TRBJ2-7	-	CASSRVSGGRVSYEQYF	TGTGCCAGTAGTAGAGTTTCCGGGGGACGGGTCTCCTACGAGCAGTACTTC
-	TRBV29-1	TRBJ1-3	-	CSVEGAGNTIYF	TGCAGCGTTGAGGGGGCTGGAAACACCATATATTTT
many	TRBV10-3	TRBJ2-1	TRBD2	CAIRPGLADFLSYNEQFF	TGTGCCATCAGACCCGGACTAGCGGACTTCCTCTCCTACAATGAGCAGTTCTTC
few	TRBV30	TRBJ1-6	-	CAWRAWGNNSPLHF	TGTGCCTGGAGGGCCTGGGGAAATAATTCACCCCTCCACTTT
-	TRBV28	TRBJ1-1	-	CASSLGYTEALF	TGTGCCAGCAGTTTAGGGTACACTGAGGCTCTCTTT
-	TRBV9	TRBJ2-5	TRBD2	CASSSPGGGSSRETQYF	TGTGCCAGCAGCTCCCCAGGAGGCGGGAGCAGCAGGGAGACCCAGTACTTC
many	TRBV27	TRBJ2-2	TRBD2	CASSPQTSGRFTGELFF	TGTGCCAGCAGTCCCCAGACTAGCGGGAGGTTCACCGGGGAGCTGTTTTTT
many	TRBV10-2	TRBJ1-3	-	CASSDLGRGAAGNTIYF	TGCGCCAGCAGTGATTTGGGGCGGGGTGCGGCTGGAAACACCATATATTTT
many	TRBV28	TRBJ2-1	-	CATFERDSGRDEQFF	TGTGCCACCTTCGAGAGGGACAGTGGGAGGGATGAGCAGTTCTTC
many	TRBV2	TRBJ2-7	TRBD2	CASLALAGYSSYEQYF	TGTGCCAGCTTGGCCCTAGCGGGGTACAGCTCCTACGAGCAGTACTTC
many	TRBV7-9	TRBJ2-1	-	CASSSRQGDYNEQFF	TGTGCCAGCAGCTCCCGCCAAGGGGACTACAATGAGCAGTTCTTC
few	TRBV5-1	TRBJ1-5	TRBD1	CASSQGTASNQPQHF	TGCGCCAGCAGCCAGGGGACAGCAAGCAATCAGCCCCAGCATTTT
few	TRBV19	TRBJ2-4	-	CASMGDPRRTKNIQYF	TGTGCCAGTATGGGGGACCCTCGACGGACCAAAAACATTCAGTACTTC
few	TRBV6-1	TRBJ2-7	-	CASSPRVAYEQYF	TGTGCCAGCAGCCCGCGTGTAGCGTACGAGCAGTACTTC
-	TRBV5-6	TRBJ2-5	-	CASSLALEETQYF	TGTGCCAGCAGCTTGGCGCTGGAGGAGACCCAGTACTTC
few	TRBV5-8	TRBJ1-2	-	CASSLDIYGYTF	TGTGCCAGCAGCTTGGATATCTATGGCTACACCTTC
many	TRBV11-1	TRBJ2-7	TRBD1	CASSATDRAHEQYF	TGTGCCAGCAGCGCAACGGACAGGGCCCACGAGCAGTACTTC
-	TRBV30	TRBJ1-4	-	CAWSVSATNEKLFF	TGTGCCTGGAGTGTCTCTGCAACTAATGAAAAACTGTTTTTT
-	TRBV20-1	TRBJ2-1	-	CSASGRPVPFF	TGCAGTGCTAGCGGACGGCCGGTCCCGTTCTTC
-	TRBV30	TRBJ1-5	TRBD1	CAWSLDRVSNQPQHF	TGTGCCTGGAGTTTAGACAGGGTCAGCAATCAGCCCCAGCATTTT
-	TRBV6-4	TRBJ1-5	-	CASRDPYSNQPQHF	TGTGCCAGCAGGGACCCTTATAGCAATCAGCCCCAGCATTTT
-	TRBV3-1	TRBJ1-2	TRBD1	CASSPTPGGGYGYTF	TGTGCCAGCAGCCCCACACCAGGGGGAGGCTATGGCTACACCTTC
-	TRBV18	TRBJ2-7	-	CASSPPGGAHEQYF	TGTGCCAGCTCACCGCCCGGTGGGGCCCACGAGCAGTACTTC
-	TRBV11-2	TRBJ2-7	-	CASQRSSYEQYF	TGTGCCAGCCAGCGGAGCTCCTACGAGCAGTACTTC